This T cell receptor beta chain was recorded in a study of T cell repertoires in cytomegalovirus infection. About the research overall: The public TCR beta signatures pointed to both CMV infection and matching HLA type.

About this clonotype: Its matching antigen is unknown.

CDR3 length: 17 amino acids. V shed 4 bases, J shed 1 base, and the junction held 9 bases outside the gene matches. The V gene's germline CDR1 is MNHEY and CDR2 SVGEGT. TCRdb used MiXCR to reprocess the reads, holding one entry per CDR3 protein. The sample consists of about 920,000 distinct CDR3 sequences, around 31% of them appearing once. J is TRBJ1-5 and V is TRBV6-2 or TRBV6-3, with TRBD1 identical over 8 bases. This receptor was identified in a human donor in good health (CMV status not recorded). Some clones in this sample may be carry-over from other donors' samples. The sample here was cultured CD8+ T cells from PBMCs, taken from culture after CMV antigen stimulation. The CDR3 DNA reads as TGTGCCAGCAGTTCAACTCCACAGGGGGTGAGCAATCAGCCCCAGCATTTT. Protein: CASSSTPQGVSNQPQHF.